The rows below give T cell receptor beta chains drawn from one sample of a study of blood T cell repertoires in COVID-19. Clones were read by immunoSEQ multiplex PCR, and TCRdb kept only the in-frame ones, dropping some. Of about 480,000 clones listed, 88% are singletons. Sequencing was performed on PBMCs or T cells enriched from blood (not recorded which). All receptors come from a woman in her forties who had recovered from COVID-19. Both conserved end residues are part of each CDR3. D genes are given only for firm matches. Clone size is stated in some rows and not others, as once, few, many or a class when expanded.

v_call	clone_size	d_call	j_call	cdr3_nt	cdr3_aa
TRBV1	NA	NA	TRBJ2-1	TGCACCAGCAGCCGGACTAGTTTGTGGTTCAATGAGCAGTTCTTC	CTSSRTSLWFNEQFF
TRBV5-6	NA	NA	TRBJ1-1	TGTGCCAGCAGCTTGCAGGGAGGGACTGAAGCTTTCTTT	CASSLQGGTEAFF
TRBV20-1	few	NA	TRBJ2-3	TGCAGTGCTAGAGATCGAGACACCAAGTATTTT	CSARDRDTKYF
TRBV6-5	NA	TRBD2	TRBJ2-1	TGTGCCAGCAGTTACCGGACTAGCGGGAGCTACAATGAGCAGTTCTTC	CASSYRTSGSYNEQFF
TRBV27	NA	NA	TRBJ1-3	TGTGCCAGCAGGACTGCCTCTGGAAACACCATATATTTT	CASRTASGNTIYF
TRBV3-1/TRBV3-2	NA	TRBD2	TRBJ2-6	TGTGCCAGCAGCCATGGAGGCGGACTAGCGGTGTCTGGGGCCAACGTCCTGACTTTC	CASSHGGGLAVSGANVLTF
TRBV27	NA	TRBD1	TRBJ1-5	TGTGCCAGCAGAACGCAGGGGGCGGGTCAGCCCCAGCATTTT	CASRTQGAGQPQHF
TRBV11-3	NA	NA	TRBJ2-1	TGTGCCAGCAGCTCAACAGGGATAACTAGCTCCTACAATGAGCAGTTCTTC	CASSSTGITSSYNEQFF
TRBV29-1	few	NA	TRBJ1-2	TGCAGCGCGCTTAGAGGCTATGGCTACACCTTC	CSALRGYGYTF
TRBV19	NA	TRBD1	TRBJ1-6	TGTGCCAGTAGTTCCCGGACAGGGTTGGTTACACCCCTCCACTTT	CASSSRTGLVTPLHF
TRBV27	once	TRBD1	TRBJ1-2	TGTGCCAGCAGCCAAGACCGGGACAGGGGGCAGAGATATGGCTACACCTTC	CASSQDRDRGQRYGYTF
TRBV24-1	NA	TRBD1	TRBJ2-1	TGTGCCACCAGTGAACCAGGGGGCCCGGGCGATGAGCAGTTCTTC	CATSEPGGPGDEQFF
TRBV3-1/TRBV3-2	few	TRBD1	TRBJ1-2	TGTGCCAGCAGCCACGGACAGGGAGGTAGCTACACCTTC	CASSHGQGGSYTF
TRBV19	NA	NA	TRBJ2-2	TGTGCCAGTACCTCCCGGACACCTATCACCGGGGAGCTGTTTTTT	CASTSRTPITGELFF
TRBV10-1	NA	TRBD1	TRBJ2-2	TGCGCCAGCAGTTCAACCATGACAGGGGGGATACAAGGGGAGCTGTTTTTT	CASSSTMTGGIQGELFF
TRBV18	once	NA	TRBJ1-1	TGTGCCAGCAACTCTCAGGGGACTGAAGCTTTCTTT	CASNSQGTEAFF
TRBV3-1/TRBV3-2	NA	TRBD2	TRBJ2-7	TGTGCCAGCAGCCAGGGGACTAGCGACTACGAGCAGTACTTC	CASSQGTSDYEQYF
TRBV18	once	TRBD1	TRBJ2-7	TGTGCCAGCTCACCCGGACAGGGACGGGGCGGGATCTCCTACGAGCAGTACTTC	CASSPGQGRGGISYEQYF
TRBV10-3	NA	TRBD1	TRBJ1-1	TGTGCCATCAGTGGGACAGGGAGGTTACCCACTGAAGCTTTCTTT	CAISGTGRLPTEAFF
TRBV4-3	NA	TRBD2	TRBJ2-1	TGCGCCAGCAGCCAGGGAATAGCGGGAGAAACCTACAATGAGCAGTTCTTC	CASSQGIAGETYNEQFF
TRBV21-1	NA	NA	TRBJ2-1	TGTGCCAGCAGCAAAGCCCAGGGGTCCAATGAGCAGTTCTTC	CASSKAQGSNEQFF
TRBV5-6	NA	NA	TRBJ2-3	TGTGCCAGCAGCTTTGCGACAGATACGCAGTATTTT	CASSFATDTQYF
TRBV18	NA	NA	TRBJ2-5	TGTGCCAGCTCAACGGTGAGGGTCCAAGAGACCCAGTACTTC	CASSTVRVQETQYF
TRBV6-1	once	NA	TRBJ1-2	TGTGCCAGCAGTGAGTGGCAGAAAATCTATGGCTACACCTTC	CASSEWQKIYGYTF
TRBV7-6	NA	TRBD2	TRBJ2-1	TGTGCCAGCAGCTTAGGAGCGGGAGGGTCCTCCAATGAGCAGTTCTTC	CASSLGAGGSSNEQFF
TRBV29-1	NA	NA	TRBJ2-3	TGCAGCTTCCTAGTGTTAACAGATACGCAGTATTTT	CSFLVLTDTQYF
TRBV18	NA	TRBD1	TRBJ1-1	TGTGCCAGCTCACCCGGACAGGGGGATTTGACTGAAGCTTTCTTT	CASSPGQGDLTEAFF
TRBV5-6	NA	NA	TRBJ1-4	TGTGCCAGCAGCTCCCTGAGAGCTGAGATCGATAATGAAAAACTGTTTTTT	CASSSLRAEIDNEKLFF
TRBV29-1	once	NA	TRBJ1-1	TGCAGCGTTCTCGGCAGGATGAACACTGAAGCTTTCTTT	CSVLGRMNTEAFF
TRBV5-1	NA	TRBD2	TRBJ2-1	TGCGCCAGCAGCTTGGACGGGCGGGAGGGCTACAATGAGCAGTTCTTC	CASSLDGREGYNEQFF
TRBV6-5	NA	NA	TRBJ2-7	TGTGCCAGCGGCCGACAGGCCTCCTACGAGCAGTACTTC	CASGRQASYEQYF
TRBV7-2	NA	NA	TRBJ1-1	TGTGCCAGCAGCGTTACAGGGTACACTGAAGCTTTCTTT	CASSVTGYTEAFF
TRBV14	NA	TRBD1	TRBJ1-4	TGTGCCAGCAGCCAAGAGGACAGGGCGGGCGAAAAACTGTTTTTT	CASSQEDRAGEKLFF
TRBV6-2/TRBV6-3	NA	NA	TRBJ2-1	TGTGCCAGCAGCCTAAGTCGGGGGGAGCAGTTCTTC	CASSLSRGEQFF
TRBV6-2/TRBV6-3	NA	TRBD1	TRBJ1-2	TGTGCCAGCAGTGACCGACAGGGGACCTTCACTAACTATGGCTACACCTTC	CASSDRQGTFTNYGYTF
TRBV30	NA	NA	TRBJ2-1	TGTGCCTGGAGGGCCCACAGGCCCTCCTACAATGAGCAGTTCTTC	CAWRAHRPSYNEQFF
TRBV4-3	NA	NA	TRBJ2-7	TGCGCCAGCAGCCAAGACGAACAGGGATACTACGAGCAGTACTTC	CASSQDEQGYYEQYF
TRBV7-8	NA	NA	TRBJ2-7	TGTGCCAGCAGCTTAGGAGTAAGGGGTGTCTACGAGCAGTACTTC	CASSLGVRGVYEQYF
TRBV29-1	NA	NA	TRBJ1-3	TGCAGCGTTGAGTTGGGGCATGGAAACACCATATATTTT	CSVELGHGNTIYF
TRBV7-2	NA	TRBD1	TRBJ1-2	TGTGCCAGCAGGAATTCCGGGACAGGAGTTACCCATGGCTACACCTTC	CASRNSGTGVTHGYTF
TRBV14	NA	TRBD1	TRBJ2-1	TGTGCCAGCAGCCTGGGACAGGGTAGGTTCCCGTACAATGAGCAGTTCTTC	CASSLGQGRFPYNEQFF
TRBV11-3	NA	NA	TRBJ2-3	TGTGCCAGCAGCCCCCAGGCACTCTACGGCACAGATACGCAGTATTTT	CASSPQALYGTDTQYF
TRBV5-4	NA	TRBD2	TRBJ2-5	TGTGCCAGCAGCCCCGGGACTAAGCAAGAGACCCAGTACTTC	CASSPGTKQETQYF
TRBV4-2	NA	TRBD1	TRBJ2-7	TGTGCCAGCAGCCAAGAGGCCCAGGGGGCTTACTACGAGCAGTACTTC	CASSQEAQGAYYEQYF
TRBV7-8	NA	NA	TRBJ1-1	TGTGCCAGCAGCTTAGCGTGGGAGGGGAGGAACACTGAAGCTTTCTTT	CASSLAWEGRNTEAFF
TRBV11-2	NA	NA	TRBJ1-1	TGTGCCAGCAGCTTACCCGACACTGAAGCTTTCTTT	CASSLPDTEAFF
TRBV28	NA	NA	TRBJ2-1	TGTGCCAGCAGTAGGACGGAGGTCACCTACAATGAGCAGTTCTTC	CASSRTEVTYNEQFF
TRBV18	NA	NA	TRBJ1-1	TGTGCCAGCTCACCACCTCGCAGGGTGTATGGCACTGAAGCTTTCTTT	CASSPPRRVYGTEAFF
TRBV4-3	NA	NA	TRBJ1-1	TGCGCCAGCAGCCACGTTGTGATGGGCCCCGACACTGAAGCTTTCTTT	CASSHVVMGPDTEAFF
TRBV30	NA	TRBD1	TRBJ2-7	TGTGCCTGGGGACAGGCCGTATACGAGCAGTACTTC	CAWGQAVYEQYF
TRBV5-6	NA	NA	TRBJ1-1	TGTGCCAGCAGCCGAGAACAGGAGATGAACACTGAAGCTTTCTTT	CASSREQEMNTEAFF
TRBV6-5	NA	TRBD1	TRBJ1-2	TGTGCCAGCAGTTACTCAAGGACAGGCCCGGGTGGCTACACCTTC	CASSYSRTGPGGYTF
TRBV10-3	few	NA	TRBJ1-1	TGTGCCATCAGGTTAGGGGGTGGGACTGAAGCTTTCTTT	CAIRLGGGTEAFF
TRBV18	once	NA	TRBJ1-1	TGTGCCAGCTCACCCAAGACAGTCCCAAACACTGAAGCTTTCTTT	CASSPKTVPNTEAFF
TRBV19	NA	NA	TRBJ1-5	TGTGCCAGTAGTAGCCCGACATACCGTTATCAGCCCCAGCATTTT	CASSSPTYRYQPQHF
TRBV9	NA	NA	TRBJ1-1	TGTGCCACCGCTCTTCCGGGGGTTGGGACTGAAGCTTTCTTT	CATALPGVGTEAFF
TRBV3-1/TRBV3-2	NA	TRBD2	TRBJ2-7	TGTGCCAGCAGCGACCTAGCGGTTCCCTACGAGCAGTACTTC	CASSDLAVPYEQYF
TRBV7-8	NA	NA	TRBJ1-2	TGTGCCAGCAGCCGAGCCCCCAGGGGCGCCTATGGCTACACCTTC	CASSRAPRGAYGYTF
TRBV24-1	NA	TRBD1	TRBJ2-3	TGTGCCACCAGTGATAATGGACAGGGCCCACGCACAGATACGCAGTATTTT	CATSDNGQGPRTDTQYF
TRBV6-5	once	NA	TRBJ2-3	TGTGCCAGCAGATCGCAGGGCACAGATACGCAGTATTTT	CASRSQGTDTQYF